This T cell receptor beta chain was identified during a study of blood T cells in healthy people across ages. Turning to the study itself: Through template switching, about one barcoded beta molecule was captured per two T cells, as measured in model experiments.

V dropped 6 bases and J dropped 0; count of bases not matched to a gene: 3. From germline, CDR1 is SGHAT and CDR2 FQNNGV. This CDR3 region has 15 residues. This clonotype was observed many times. Peripheral blood from each donor was collected in a volume of about 10 milliliters. A sample-barcoded 5' primer and a J-beta primer mix were used in a second PCR of about 7 to 12 cycles. Each cDNA was tagged by a template-switch adaptor containing 12 random nucleotides. Each CDR3 protein is one row after TCRdb ran MiXCR on the 5' RACE reads. The sample contains 1.5 million to 2 million distinct CDR3 sequences, roughly 27% of which appear only once.

The sequencing sample was made of blood. The TCR was taken from a woman under 40 in good health. V gene TRBV11-2 combines with J gene TRBJ2-1; 9 bases agree with TRBD1. The CDR3: CASSKDRGSYNEQFF. The CDR3 bases are TGTGCCAGCAGTAAGGACAGGGGCTCCTACAATGAGCAGTTCTTC.